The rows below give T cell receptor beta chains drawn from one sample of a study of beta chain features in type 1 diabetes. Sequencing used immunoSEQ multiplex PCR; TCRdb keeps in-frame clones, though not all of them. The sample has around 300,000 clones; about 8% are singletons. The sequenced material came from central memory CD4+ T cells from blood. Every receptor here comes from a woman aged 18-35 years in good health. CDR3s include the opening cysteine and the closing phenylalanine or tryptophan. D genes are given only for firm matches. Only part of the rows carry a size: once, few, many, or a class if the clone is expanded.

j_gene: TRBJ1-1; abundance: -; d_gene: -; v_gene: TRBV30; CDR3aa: CAWGRGPGNTEAFF; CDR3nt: TGTGCCTGGGGGCGGGGCCCGGGGAACACTGAAGCTTTCTTT
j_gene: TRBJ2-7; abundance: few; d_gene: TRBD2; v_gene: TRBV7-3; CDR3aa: CASSETSDNYEQYF; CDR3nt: TGTGCCAGCTCCGAGACTAGCGACAACTACGAGCAGTACTTC
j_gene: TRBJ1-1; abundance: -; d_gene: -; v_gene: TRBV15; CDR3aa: CATSRGGVAEAFF; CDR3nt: TGTGCCACCAGCAGAGGGGGGGTCGCTGAAGCTTTCTTT
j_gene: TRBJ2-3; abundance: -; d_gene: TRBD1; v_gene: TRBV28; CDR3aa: CASSRQGPRTDTQYF; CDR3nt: TGTGCCAGCAGTCGACAGGGGCCACGCACAGATACGCAGTATTTT
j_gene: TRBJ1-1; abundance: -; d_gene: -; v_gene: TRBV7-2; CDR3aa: CASSSPPGTEAFF; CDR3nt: TGTGCCAGCAGCTCACCGCCTGGGACTGAAGCTTTCTTT
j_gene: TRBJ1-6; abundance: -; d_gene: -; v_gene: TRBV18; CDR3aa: CASSPQEARRPLHF; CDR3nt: TGTGCCAGCTCACCGCAGGAGGCGCGAAGACCCCTCCACTTT
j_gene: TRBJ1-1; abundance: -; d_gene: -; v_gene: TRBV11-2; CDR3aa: CASTQTGGVRSTEAFF; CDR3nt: TGTGCCAGCACCCAAACTGGGGGAGTCCGAAGCACTGAAGCTTTCTTT
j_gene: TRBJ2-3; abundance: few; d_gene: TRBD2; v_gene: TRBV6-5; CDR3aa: CASSRSGASTDTQYF; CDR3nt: TGTGCCAGCAGCCGGAGCGGGGCTAGCACAGATACGCAGTATTTT
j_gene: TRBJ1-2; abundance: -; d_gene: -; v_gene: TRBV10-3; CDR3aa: CAISESASSGYTF; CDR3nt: TGTGCCATCAGTGAGTCGGCCAGCTCTGGCTACACCTTC
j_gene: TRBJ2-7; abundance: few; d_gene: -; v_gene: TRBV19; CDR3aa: CASSMDGPYEQYF; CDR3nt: TGTGCCAGTAGTATGGACGGGCCGTACGAGCAGTACTTC
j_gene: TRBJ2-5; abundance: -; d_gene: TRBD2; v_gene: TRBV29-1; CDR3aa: CSVDRLAGETQYF; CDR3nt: TGCAGCGTTGACCGACTAGCGGGAGAGACCCAGTACTTC
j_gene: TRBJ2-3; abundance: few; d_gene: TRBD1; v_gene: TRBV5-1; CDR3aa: CASSTWDRATDTQYF; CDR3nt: TGCGCCAGCAGCACCTGGGACAGGGCCACAGATACGCAGTATTTT
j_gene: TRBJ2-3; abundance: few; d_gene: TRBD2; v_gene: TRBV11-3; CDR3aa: CASSPRGGGLEDTQYF; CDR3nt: TGTGCCAGCAGCCCCCGGGGGGGCGGCCTGGAAGATACGCAGTATTTT
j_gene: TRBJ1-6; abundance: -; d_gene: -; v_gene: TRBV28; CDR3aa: CAWGGASYNSPLHF; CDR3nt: TGTGCCTGGGGGGGCGCTTCCTATAATTCACCCCTCCACTTT
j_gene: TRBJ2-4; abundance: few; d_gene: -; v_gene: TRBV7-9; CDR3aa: CASSSPLRGQAKNIQYF; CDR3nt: TGTGCCAGCAGCTCGCCCCTCCGCGGGCAAGCCAAAAACATTCAGTACTTC